Only a few counts were recorded for the clone carrying this TCR beta chain. As yet, its antigen is unknown. Unique molecular identifiers were incorporated into the prepared TCRbeta library. From the PCR reads, TCRdb called clonotypes with MiXCR, one entry per CDR3 protein. This sample has about 460,000 distinct CDR3 sequences, with about an eighth found just once. The data derive from a study of T-cell reconstitution after alpha-beta-depleted transplantation in children. Points from the study as a whole: Reported findings indicate that, about two months after transplant, alpha-beta T cells came from several hundred expanded clones, which were derived from non-depleted graft cells.

Germline CDR1 and CDR2: DFQATT and SNEGSKA (reference sequence). This CDR3 comprises 17 residues. The V gene lost 1 base and the J gene lost 0 bases, with 18 bases spanning the gap. This receptor was obtained from a female patient between 2 and 15 years old who had a stem cell transplant for aplastic anemia, so the T cells may come from the graft donor. This specimen consisted of PBMCs, mostly from graft donor cells, obtained 180 days after TCRalphabeta/CD19-depleted stem cell transplant. The chain joins TRBV20-1 to TRBJ1-1, with D unclear. The CDR3 reads CSARVFPRWRVNTEAFF. The CDR3 nucleotides are TGCAGTGCTAGAGTCTTCCCCCGATGGCGAGTGAACACTGAAGCTTTCTTT.